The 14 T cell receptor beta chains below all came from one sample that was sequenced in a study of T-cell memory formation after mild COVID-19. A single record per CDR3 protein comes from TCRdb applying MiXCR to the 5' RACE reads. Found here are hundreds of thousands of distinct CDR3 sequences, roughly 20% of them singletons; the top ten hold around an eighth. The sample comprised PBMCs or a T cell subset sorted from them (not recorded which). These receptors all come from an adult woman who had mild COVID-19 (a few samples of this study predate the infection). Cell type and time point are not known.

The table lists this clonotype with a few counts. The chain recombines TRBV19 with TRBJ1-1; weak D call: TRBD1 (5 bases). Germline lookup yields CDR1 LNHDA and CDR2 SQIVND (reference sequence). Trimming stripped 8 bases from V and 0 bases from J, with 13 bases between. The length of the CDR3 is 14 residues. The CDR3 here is CASGGGDMNTEAFF. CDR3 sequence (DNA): TGTGCCAGTGGGGGGGGTGACATGAACACTGAAGCTTTCTTT.

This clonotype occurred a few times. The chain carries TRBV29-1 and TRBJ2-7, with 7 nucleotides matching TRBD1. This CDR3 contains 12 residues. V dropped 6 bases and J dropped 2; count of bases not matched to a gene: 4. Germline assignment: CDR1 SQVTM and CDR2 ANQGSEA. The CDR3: CSVRDSPYEQYF. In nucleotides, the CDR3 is TGCAGCGTCCGGGACAGCCCCTACGAGCAGTACTTC.

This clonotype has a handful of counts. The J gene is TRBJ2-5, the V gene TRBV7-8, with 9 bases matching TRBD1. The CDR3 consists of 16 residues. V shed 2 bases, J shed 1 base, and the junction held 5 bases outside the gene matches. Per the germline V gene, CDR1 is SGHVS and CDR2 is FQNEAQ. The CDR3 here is CASSLPGQGIQETQYF. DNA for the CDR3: TGTGCCAGCAGCTTACCGGGACAGGGAATCCAAGAGACCCAGTACTTC.

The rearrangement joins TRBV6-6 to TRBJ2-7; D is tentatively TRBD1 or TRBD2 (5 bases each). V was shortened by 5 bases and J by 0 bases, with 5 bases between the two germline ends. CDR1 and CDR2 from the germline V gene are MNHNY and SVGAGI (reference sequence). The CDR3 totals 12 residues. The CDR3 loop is CASSGTSYEQYF. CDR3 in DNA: TGTGCCAGCAGTGGGACCTCCTACGAGCAGTACTTC.

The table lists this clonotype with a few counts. As DNA, the CDR3 is TGTGCCAGCTCCCCCGACAGGGGGCTTATTCAGCCCCAGCATTTT. Protein: CASSPDRGLIQPQHF. The chain combines TRBV18 with TRBJ1-5, with 10 nucleotides matching TRBD1. Germline CDR1 is KGHSH and CDR2 is LQKENI. The length of the CDR3 is 15 residues. V lost 6 bases to trimming and J lost 6 bases; unmatched junction nucleotides: 8.

This CDR3 reads CASSLGQGMGETQYF. The CDR3 coding sequence is TGTGCCAGCAGCTTAGGCCAGGGGATGGGAGAGACCCAGTACTTC. The J gene is TRBJ2-5, the V gene TRBV11-2; possible D gene TRBD1, 6 bases. Trimming shortened V by 1 base and J by 4 bases, and 13 bases separated the two germline ends. The CDR3 is 15 residues long. CDR1 and CDR2 (germline): SGHAT, FQNNGV.

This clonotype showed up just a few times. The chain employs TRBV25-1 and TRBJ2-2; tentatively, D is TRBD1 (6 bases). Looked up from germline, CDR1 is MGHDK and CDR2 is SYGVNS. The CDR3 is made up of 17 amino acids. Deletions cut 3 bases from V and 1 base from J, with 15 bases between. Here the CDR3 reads CASSDYGGLLNTGELFF. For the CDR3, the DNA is TGTGCCAGCAGTGACTATGGGGGCCTGCTGAACACCGGGGAGCTGTTTTTT.

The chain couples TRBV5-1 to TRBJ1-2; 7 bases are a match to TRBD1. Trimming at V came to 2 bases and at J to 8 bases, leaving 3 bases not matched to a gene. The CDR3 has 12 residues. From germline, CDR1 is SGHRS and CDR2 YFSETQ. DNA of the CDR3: TGCGCCAGCAGCTTAGACAGGGAAGGCTACACCTTC. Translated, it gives CASSLDREGYTF.

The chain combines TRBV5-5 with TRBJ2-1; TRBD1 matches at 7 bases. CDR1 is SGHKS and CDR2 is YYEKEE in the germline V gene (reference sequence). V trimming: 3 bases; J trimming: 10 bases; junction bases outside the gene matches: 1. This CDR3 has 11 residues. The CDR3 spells CASSWGQEQFF. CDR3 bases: TGTGCCAGCAGCTGGGGACAGGAGCAGTTCTTC.

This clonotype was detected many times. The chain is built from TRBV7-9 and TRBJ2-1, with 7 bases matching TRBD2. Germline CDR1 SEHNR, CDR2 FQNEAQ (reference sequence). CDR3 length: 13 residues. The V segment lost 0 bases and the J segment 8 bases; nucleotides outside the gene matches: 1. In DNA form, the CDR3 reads TGTGCCAGCAGCTTAGCGGGAGGGGATGAGCAGTTCTTC. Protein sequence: CASSLAGGDEQFF.

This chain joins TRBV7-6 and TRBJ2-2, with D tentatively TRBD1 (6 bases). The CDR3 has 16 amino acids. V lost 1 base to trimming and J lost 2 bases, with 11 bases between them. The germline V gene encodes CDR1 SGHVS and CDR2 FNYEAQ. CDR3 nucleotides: TGTGCCAGCAGCTTAGGGCAGGGGCGTAACACCGGGGAGCTGTTTTTT. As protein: CASSLGQGRNTGELFF.

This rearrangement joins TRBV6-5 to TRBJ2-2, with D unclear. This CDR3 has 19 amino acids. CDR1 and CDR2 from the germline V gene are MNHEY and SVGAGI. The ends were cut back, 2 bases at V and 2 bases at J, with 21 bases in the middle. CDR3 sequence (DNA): TGTGCCAGCAGTTACCGCCCTGTGGTCCTGTCAATAAACACCGGGGAGCTGTTTTTT. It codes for CASSYRPVVLSINTGELFF.

CDR3: CASSPRYNSPLHF. In DNA form, the CDR3 reads TGTGCCAGCAGTCCCCGCTATAATTCACCCCTCCACTTT. The rearrangement uses TRBV6-9 and TRBJ1-6; D is ambiguous. The germline gives CDR1 MNHGY, CDR2 SVAAGI. V was shortened by 5 bases and J by 3 bases, with 5 bases between the two germline ends. The CDR3 loop spans 13 amino acids.

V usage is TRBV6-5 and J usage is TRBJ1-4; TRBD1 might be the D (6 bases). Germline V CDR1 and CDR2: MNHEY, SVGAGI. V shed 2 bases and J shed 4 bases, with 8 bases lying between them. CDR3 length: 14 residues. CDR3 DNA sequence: TGTGCCAGCAGTTACCGACAGGTTAATGAAAAACTGTTTTTT. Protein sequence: CASSYRQVNEKLFF.